This T cell receptor (beta chain) was sequenced during a study of human thymus T cells. This clone was seen more than once but under ten times. What it binds is not known. Whole-study findings and limits: In thymic and blood repertoires alike, V and J usage looked biased.

V lost 6 bases, J lost 1 base, and 9 bases lay in between. The CDR3 covers 13 residues. Germline V gene data show CDR1 as ENHRY and CDR2 as SYGVKD. During surgery, about 0.5-1 mL peripheral blood was drawn from four of eight donors. All available leukocytes, rather than a set cell count, yielded the blood DNA. Produced via immunoSEQ multiplex PCR; TCRdb's table is partial and in-frame only. The profile shows fewer than 55,000 clones, 90% to 95% of them singletons. The receptor comes from a boy younger than two with a congenital heart defect but otherwise immunologically healthy. This chain links TRBV10-3 with TRBJ1-1; tentatively, D is TRBD1 (5 bases). Sequencing input: blood. As DNA, the CDR3 is TGTGCCATCAGCGGACACTCGAACACTGAAGCTTTCTTT. Translating it yields CAISGHSNTEAFF.